Listed here are 25 T cell receptor beta chains from one sample, sequenced in a study of radiation and T cells in renal cell carcinoma. Time point of the sample: blood 2 weeks post-SBRT. Indicated treatment: 15 Gy SBRT to primary tumor, nephrectomy 4 weeks later. The repertoire was sequenced with immunoSEQ multiplex PCR; TCRdb's copy has only in-frame clones and lacks some. Here the sample spans some 120,000 clones, about 88% being singletons. Material: blood, obtained from a patient whose treatment included radiotherapy and nephrectomy. Receptors were obtained from a woman in her sixties or seventies with renal cell carcinoma.

This clone has only a few counts. The rearrangement uses TRBV7-2 and TRBJ1-2, with 9 bases that match TRBD1. Germline loops: CDR1 SGHTA, CDR2 FQGNSA. CDR3 length: 13 residues. Trimming removed 5 bases from V and 8 bases from J; junction bases left unmatched: 6. The DNA of the CDR3 is TGTGCCAGCAGCGGCCGGACAGGGGAGGGCTACACCTTC. This sequence encodes CASSGRTGEGYTF.

Points on this clone: The same CDR3 also results from other DNA sequences found in this sample. This chain joins TRBV5-4 and TRBJ2-3; the match to TRBD2 covers 7 bases. CDR1 and CDR2 from the germline V gene are SGHNT and YYREEE (reference sequence). The CDR3 is 14 amino acids. Trimming at V came to 2 bases and at J to 6 bases, leaving 6 bases not matched to a gene. CDR3 sequence: CASSLPGGGDTQYF. In DNA, the CDR3 is TGTGCCAGCAGCTTACCGGGGGGAGGGGATACGCAGTATTTT.

The rearrangement joins TRBV2 to TRBJ2-2, with 10 bases fitting TRBD2. The V and J ends lost 2 bases and 1 base, in that order; junction bases with no gene match: 7. CDR1 and CDR2 (germline): SNHLY, FYNNEI. There are 18 residues in the CDR3. For the CDR3, the DNA is TGTGCCAGCAGTGAACCCCAACGACTAGCGGGGAACACCGGGGAGCTGTTTTTT. This gives the protein CASSEPQRLAGNTGELFF. Full variable domain (outside the CDR3, taken from reference TRBV2 and TRBJ2-2): EPEVTQTPSHQVTQMGQEVILRCVPISNHLYFYWYRQILGQKVEFLVSFYNNEISEKSEIFDDQFSVERPDGSNFTLKIRSTKLEDSAMYFCASSEPQRLAGNTGELFFGEGSRLTVL.

V and J are TRBV2 and TRBJ2-7; the D call may be TRBD1 or TRBD2 (5 bases each). The CDR3 runs to 18 residues. V lost 4 bases, J lost 2 bases, and 24 bases lay in between. Per the germline V gene, CDR1 is SNHLY and CDR2 is FYNNEI. The CDR3 reads CASSVGGSLVLTPYEQYF. The CDR3 coding sequence is TGTGCCAGCAGTGTTGGGGGTTCATTAGTATTAACTCCCTACGAGCAGTACTTC.

This sequence joins TRBV28 and TRBJ1-6, with D possibly being TRBD1 (5 bases). Germline-derived CDR1 and CDR2 are MDHEN and SYDVKM. The CDR3 loop spans 14 amino acids. V lost 5 bases to trimming and J lost 10 bases, with 15 bases between them. The chain's CDR3 is CASSLPGGYSPLHF. In nucleotides, the CDR3 is TGTGCCAGCAGTCTCCCTGGGGGGTACTCACCCCTCCACTTT.

V gene TRBV6-5 combines with J gene TRBJ1-6; D gene ambiguous. The V end was cut by 6 bases, the J end by 6 bases, with 9 bases between. There are 13 residues in the CDR3. CDR1 MNHEY and CDR2 SVGAGI come from the germline V gene. CDR3 amino acids: CASRRTGNSPLHF. The CDR3 DNA reads as TGTGCCAGCAGAAGGACCGGTAATTCACCCCTCCACTTT.

The chain links TRBV6-1 to TRBJ2-5; D is undetermined. Germline V gives CDR1 MNHNS, CDR2 SASEGT. This CDR3 has 12 amino acids. V was shortened by 1 base and J by 4 bases, with 4 bases between the two germline ends. CDR3 in DNA: TGTGCCAGCAGTGAAGGCGGAGAGACCCAGTACTTC. Translating it yields CASSEGGETQYF.

V and J are TRBV7-9 and TRBJ1-2; D perhaps matches TRBD1 (6 bases). CDR3 length: 15 amino acids. V was trimmed by 3 bases and J by 5 bases, leaving 16 bases between them. Per the germline V gene, CDR1 is SEHNR and CDR2 is FQNEAQ (reference sequence). CDR3 sequence reads: CASSLEGGGWYGYTF. The CDR3 DNA sequence: TGTGCCAGCAGCTTGGAAGGGGGAGGATGGTATGGCTACACCTTC.

This chain connects TRBV19 to TRBJ2-2; D unclear. V was trimmed by 7 bases and J by 4 bases, leaving 25 bases between them. The germline V gene has CDR1 LNHDA and CDR2 SQIVND (reference sequence). The CDR3 runs 18 residues. CDR3 in amino acids: CASIRAVRSAGGTGELFF. The CDR3 DNA is TGTGCCAGTATCCGGGCAGTAAGGAGCGCAGGTGGCACCGGGGAGCTGTTTTTT.

The sample holds one count of this clone. This rearrangement joins TRBV4-2 to TRBJ2-1; possible D gene TRBD2, 6 bases. Germline lookup yields CDR1 LGHNA and CDR2 YNFKEQ. The CDR3 has 16 residues. V lost 0 bases, J lost 3 bases, and 12 bases lay in between. The chain's CDR3 is CASSQESAGYYNEQFF. CDR3 nucleotide sequence: TGTGCCAGCAGCCAAGAGTCTGCGGGATACTACAATGAGCAGTTCTTC.

The chain links TRBV9 to TRBJ2-3; perhaps TRBD2 as D (5 bases). Per germline, CDR1 SGDLS and CDR2 YYNGEE. The CDR3 totals 14 residues. V was trimmed by 0 bases and J by 2 bases, leaving 7 bases between them. The CDR3 sequence: CASSVASLTDTQYF. The CDR3 DNA reads TGTGCCAGCAGCGTAGCTAGCCTCACAGATACGCAGTATTTT.

This sequence joins TRBV11-2 and TRBJ1-6; D ambiguous. Germline lookup yields CDR1 SGHAT and CDR2 FQNNGV. CDR3 length equals 15 residues. Between the trimmed V and J ends, which lost 2 bases and 6 bases, there was a span of 11 bases. The CDR3 DNA follows: TGTGCCAGCAGCTTATCATGGGGTGCTAATTCACCCCTCCACTTT. Encoded protein: CASSLSWGANSPLHF. The entire variable domain, with the rest obtained from reference TRBV11-2 and TRBJ1-6, is as follows: EAGVAQSPRYKIIEKRQSVAFWCNPISGHATLYWYQQILGQGPKLLIQFQNNGVVDDSQLPKDRFSAERLKGVDSTLKIQPAKLEDSAVYLCASSLSWGANSPLHFGNGTRLTVT.

This clone has only a few counts. V gene TRBV6-1 combines with J gene TRBJ1-2; D gene ambiguous. Trimming left V 2 bases short and J 4 bases short, with 5 bases between. The CDR3 is made up of 12 amino acids. Germline V gene sequence: CDR1 MNHNS, CDR2 SASEGT. The CDR3 DNA reads TGTGCCAGCAGTGAATCTGTCTATGGCTACACCTTC. Translated: CASSESVYGYTF.

This clone was found once. CDR3 nucleotides: TGTGCCTGGAGCCAAAAGGGAGTAGCAACTAATGAAAAACTGTTTTTT. Encoded protein: CAWSQKGVATNEKLFF. The V gene is TRBV30, the J gene TRBJ1-4, with unresolved D. Trimming removed 3 bases from V and 0 bases from J, with 14 bases in between. Germline values: CDR1 GTSNPN, CDR2 SVGIG (reference sequence). The CDR3 is 16 residues long. The whole variable domain, filled in from reference TRBV30 and TRBJ1-4, reads SQTIHQWPATLVQPVGSPLSLECTVEGTSNPNLYWYRQAAGRGLQLLFYSVGIGQISSEVPQNLSASRPQDRQFILSSKKLLLSDSGFYLCAWSQKGVATNEKLFFGSGTQLSVL.

A single count supports this clone. This chain uses TRBV5-5 with TRBJ2-2; 7 nucleotides match TRBD2. The CDR3 has 16 amino acids. V lost 1 base and J lost 1; bases outside the gene matches: 4. CDR1 is SGHKS, CDR2 YYEKEE, per germline (reference sequence). CDR3 in amino acids: CASSLFLAGNTGELFF. Written as DNA, the CDR3 is TGTGCCAGCAGCTTGTTCTTAGCGGGGAACACCGGGGAGCTGTTTTTT.

This clone was recorded a few times. CDR3 sequence: CASSYPGWHEQFF. The CDR3 DNA reads TGTGCCAGCAGTTACCCGGGTTGGCATGAGCAGTTCTTC. J is TRBJ2-1 and V is TRBV6-6, with D unresolved. The CDR3 loop spans 13 amino acids. With 2 bases removed from V and 8 bases from J, the gap between germline ends came to 10 bases. CDR1 is MNHNY and CDR2 is SVGAGI in the germline V gene (reference sequence).

The V and J genes are TRBV4-3 and TRBJ2-7, with 9 bases lining up with TRBD1. Germline CDR1 is LGHNA and CDR2 is YSLEER. J lost 3 bases, V lost 4 bases, and 4 bases had no gene match. CDR3 size: 14 residues. CDR3 residues: CASSPLGQGYEQYF. The CDR3 nucleotides are TGCGCCAGCAGCCCTTTGGGACAGGGCTACGAGCAGTACTTC.

This clone was found a few times. The gene calls are TRBV27 and TRBJ1-2; the match to TRBD1 covers 7 bases. The germline V gene has CDR1 MNHEY and CDR2 SMNVEV (reference sequence). With 2 bases clipped from V and 8 bases from J, the junction kept 11 bases outside the gene matches. The CDR3 is 15 amino acids. The CDR3 DNA follows: TGTGCCAGCAGTTTAGGGACAGCCGATCCTAGGGGCTACACCTTC. Translated, it gives CASSLGTADPRGYTF.

CDR3 nucleotides: TGTGCCACCGGACAGAGATATAGCAATCAGCCCCAGCATTTT. It encodes CATGQRYSNQPQHF. The chain is built from TRBV15 and TRBJ1-5; TRBD1 might be the D (6 bases). This CDR3 region has 14 residues. From germline, CDR1 is LNHNV and CDR2 YYDKDF (reference sequence). V lost 8 bases and J lost 0, with 11 bases in between.

The gene calls are TRBV9 and TRBJ2-6; D ambiguous. The CDR3 spans 18 residues. The germline gives CDR1 SGDLS, CDR2 YYNGEE. V dropped 0 bases and J dropped 0 bases, with 13 bases sitting between them. The CDR3 DNA is TGTGCCAGCAGCGTAGCGGGCGGATTAGCCTCTGGGGCCAACGTCCTGACTTTC. Translation: CASSVAGGLASGANVLTF. Drawing the rest from reference TRBV9 and TRBJ2-6, the complete variable domain is DSGVTQTPKHLITATGQRVTLRCSPRSGDLSVYWYQQSLDQGLQFLIQYYNGEERAKGNILERFSAQQFPDLHSELNLSSLELGDSALYFCASSVAGGLASGANVLTFGAGSRLTVL.

The table lists this clone with a few counts. The chain recombines TRBV28 with TRBJ1-5; D is uncertain. The CDR3 has 15 amino acids. V dropped 7 bases and J dropped 1 base, with 14 bases sitting between them. Germline V lookup: CDR1 MDHEN, CDR2 SYDVKM. CDR3 residues: CASTPEPLSNQPQHF. CDR3 DNA sequence: TGTGCCAGCACCCCGGAACCTCTAAGCAATCAGCCCCAGCATTTT.

This chain connects TRBV7-2 to TRBJ2-3; D not certain. V was shortened by 5 bases and J by 2 bases, with 5 bases between the two germline ends. Germline loops: CDR1 SGHTA, CDR2 FQGNSA. The CDR3 has 12 residues. As DNA, the CDR3 is TGTGCCAGCAGCGCAAACACAGATACGCAGTATTTT. Amino acid sequence: CASSANTDTQYF.

The chain links TRBV18 to TRBJ1-1, with TRBD1 as a possible D gene (5 bases). Germline assignment: CDR1 KGHSH and CDR2 LQKENI. The CDR3 is 13 residues long. V gave up 6 bases and J gave up 1 base, with 9 bases separating them. The CDR3 bases are TGTGCCAGCTCGTCAGGGACGAACACTGAAGCTTTCTTT. This sequence encodes CASSSGTNTEAFF.

This sequence joins TRBV30 and TRBJ2-5; D gene ambiguous. The CDR3 loop spans 14 amino acids. Trimming pared 5 bases from V and 3 bases from J, leaving 16 bases between. Germline V gene data show CDR1 as GTSNPN and CDR2 as SVGIG (reference sequence). CDR3 loop: CAWALRPIEETQYF. The CDR3, as DNA: TGTGCCTGGGCCCTCAGGCCTATTGAAGAGACCCAGTACTTC.

The J gene is TRBJ2-4, the V gene TRBV7-2, with 7 positions matching TRBD1. Looked up from germline, CDR1 is SGHTA and CDR2 is FQGNSA. The CDR3 sequence is 15 residues long. V lost 1 base and J lost 8; bases outside the gene matches: 8. CDR3 DNA sequence: TGTGCCAGCAGCTTAGGGCAGGGGGTCGGGGACATTCAGTACTTC. Translating gives CASSLGQGVGDIQYF.